The 3 T cell receptor beta chains reported below all come from one sample, sequenced in a study of OX40 agonist ivuxolimab in advanced cancers. This table comes from immunoSEQ multiplex PCR, and its TCRdb copy is limited to in-frame clones, with some not included. The table shows around 39,000 clones, with approximately 79% occurring only once. The sequences come from CD4+ or CD8+ T cells sorted from blood, collected in a trial of the OX40 agonist ivuxolimab. The source is an adult with an advanced solid tumor such as melanoma, head and neck, liver or kidney cancer.

Regarding this clone: Additional DNA sequences in this sample encode the identical CDR3. V gene TRBV7-6 combines with J gene TRBJ2-5; 8 bases are a match to TRBD1. After removal of 5 bases from V and 5 bases from J, the junction contained 10 bases not matched to a gene. Germline V CDR1 and CDR2: SGHVS, FNYEAQ. The CDR3 loop spans 15 amino acids. The CDR3 loop is CASSPLGTGKETQYF. CDR3 in DNA: TGTGCCAGCAGCCCTCTTGGGACAGGAAAGGAGACCCAGTACTTC.

The CDR3 sequence is CASSGDRDGTEAFF. The CDR3 DNA sequence: TGCGCCAGCAGTGGGGACAGGGATGGGACTGAAGCTTTCTTT. This chain links TRBV10-2 with TRBJ1-1; 9 positions agree with TRBD1. This CDR3 has 14 residues. With V trimmed by 4 bases and J by 5 bases, 5 bases remained unmatched. In germline, CDR1 is WSHSY, CDR2 SAAADI.

The chain joins TRBV5-4 to TRBJ2-1, with TRBD2 identical over 9 bases. J lost 5 bases, V lost 2 bases, and 5 bases had no gene match. The germline CDR1 and CDR2 sequences are SGHNT and YYREEE (reference sequence). The CDR3 is 15 residues long. CDR3 in amino acids: CASSFSLAGNNEQFF. The CDR3 DNA reads as TGTGCCAGCAGCTTTAGTCTAGCGGGAAACAATGAGCAGTTCTTC.